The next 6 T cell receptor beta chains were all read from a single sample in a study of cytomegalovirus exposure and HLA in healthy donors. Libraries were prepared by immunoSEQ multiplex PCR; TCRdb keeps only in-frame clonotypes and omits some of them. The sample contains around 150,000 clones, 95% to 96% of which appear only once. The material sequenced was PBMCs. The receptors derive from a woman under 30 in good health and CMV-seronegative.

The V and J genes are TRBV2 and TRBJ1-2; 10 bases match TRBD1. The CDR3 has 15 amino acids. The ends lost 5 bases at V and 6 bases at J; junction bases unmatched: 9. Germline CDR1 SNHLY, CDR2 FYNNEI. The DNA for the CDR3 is TGTGCCAGCAGTTCTAGCAGACAGGGGGCAGATGGCTACACCTTC. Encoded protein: CASSSSRQGADGYTF.

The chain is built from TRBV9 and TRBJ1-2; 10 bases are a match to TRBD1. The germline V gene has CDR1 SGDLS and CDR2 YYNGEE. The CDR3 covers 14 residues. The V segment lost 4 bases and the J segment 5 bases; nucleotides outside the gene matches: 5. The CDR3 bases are TGTGCCAGCAGCACGTGGGACAGGGGATATGGCTACACCTTC. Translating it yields CASSTWDRGYGYTF.

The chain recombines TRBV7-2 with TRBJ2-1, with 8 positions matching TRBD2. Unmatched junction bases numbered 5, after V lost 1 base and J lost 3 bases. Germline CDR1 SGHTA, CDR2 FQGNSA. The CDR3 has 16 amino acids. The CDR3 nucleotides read TGTGCCAGCAGCTTAGTCGGGGGGGCCTTCTACAATGAGCAGTTCTTC. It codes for CASSLVGGAFYNEQFF.

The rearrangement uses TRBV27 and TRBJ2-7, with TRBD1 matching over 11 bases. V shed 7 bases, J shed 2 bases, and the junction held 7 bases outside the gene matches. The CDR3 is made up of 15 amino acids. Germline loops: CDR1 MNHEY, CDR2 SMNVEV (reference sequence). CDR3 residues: CASTMGGQGAYEQYF. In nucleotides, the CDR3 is TGTGCCAGCACCATGGGGGGACAGGGGGCCTACGAGCAGTACTTC.

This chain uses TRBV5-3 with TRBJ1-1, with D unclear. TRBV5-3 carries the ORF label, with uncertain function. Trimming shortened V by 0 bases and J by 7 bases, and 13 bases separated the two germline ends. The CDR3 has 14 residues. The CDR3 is CARSLVSGLGEAFF. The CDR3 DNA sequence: TGTGCCAGAAGCTTGGTTTCGGGGTTGGGTGAAGCTTTCTTT.

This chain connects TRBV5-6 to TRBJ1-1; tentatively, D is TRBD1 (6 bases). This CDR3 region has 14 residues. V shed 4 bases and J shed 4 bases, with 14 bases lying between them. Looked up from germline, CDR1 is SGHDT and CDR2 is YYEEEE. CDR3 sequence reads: CASSHNQGFTEAFF. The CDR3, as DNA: TGTGCCAGCAGCCACAATCAGGGGTTCACTGAAGCTTTCTTT.